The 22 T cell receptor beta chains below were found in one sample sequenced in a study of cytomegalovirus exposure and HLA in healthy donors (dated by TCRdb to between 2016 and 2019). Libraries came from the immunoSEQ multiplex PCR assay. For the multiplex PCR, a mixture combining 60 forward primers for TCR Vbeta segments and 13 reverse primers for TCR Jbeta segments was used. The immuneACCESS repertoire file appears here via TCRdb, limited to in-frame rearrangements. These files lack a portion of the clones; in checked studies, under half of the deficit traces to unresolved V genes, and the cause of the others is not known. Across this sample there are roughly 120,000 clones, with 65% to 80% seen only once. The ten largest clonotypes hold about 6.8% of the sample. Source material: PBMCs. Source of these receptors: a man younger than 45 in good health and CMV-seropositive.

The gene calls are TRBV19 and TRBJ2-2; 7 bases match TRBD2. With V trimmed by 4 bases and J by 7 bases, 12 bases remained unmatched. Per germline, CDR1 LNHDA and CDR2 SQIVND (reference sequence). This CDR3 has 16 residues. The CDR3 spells CASSTGPVGGGGELFF. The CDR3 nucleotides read TGTGCCAGTAGTACAGGCCCGGTTGGGGGGGGCGGGGAGCTGTTTTTT.

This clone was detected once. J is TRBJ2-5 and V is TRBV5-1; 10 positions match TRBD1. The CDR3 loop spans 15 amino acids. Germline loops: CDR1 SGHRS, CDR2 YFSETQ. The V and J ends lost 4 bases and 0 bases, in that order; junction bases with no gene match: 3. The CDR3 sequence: CASSLGQGNQETQYF. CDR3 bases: TGCGCCAGCAGCCTGGGACAGGGGAACCAAGAGACCCAGTACTTC.

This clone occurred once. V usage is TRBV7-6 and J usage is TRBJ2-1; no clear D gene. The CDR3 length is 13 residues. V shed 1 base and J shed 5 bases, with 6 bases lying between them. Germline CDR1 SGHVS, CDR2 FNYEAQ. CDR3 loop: CASSLGPDNEQFF. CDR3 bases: TGTGCCAGCAGCTTAGGGCCCGACAATGAGCAGTTCTTC.

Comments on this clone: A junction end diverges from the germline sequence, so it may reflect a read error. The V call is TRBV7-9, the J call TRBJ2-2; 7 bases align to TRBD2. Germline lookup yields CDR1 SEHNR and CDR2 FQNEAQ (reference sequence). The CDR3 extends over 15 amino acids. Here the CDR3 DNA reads TGTTCCAGCAGCTTAGGGGAGGGGAACACCGGGGAGCTGTTTTTT. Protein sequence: CSSSLGEGNTGELFF.

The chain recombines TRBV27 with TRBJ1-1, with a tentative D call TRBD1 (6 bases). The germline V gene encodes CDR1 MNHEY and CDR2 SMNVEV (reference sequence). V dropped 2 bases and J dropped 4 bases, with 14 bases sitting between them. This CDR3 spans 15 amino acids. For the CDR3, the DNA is TGTGCCAGCAGTTTAGGGGCAGGGGCGGGCACTGAAGCTTTCTTT. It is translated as CASSLGAGAGTEAFF.

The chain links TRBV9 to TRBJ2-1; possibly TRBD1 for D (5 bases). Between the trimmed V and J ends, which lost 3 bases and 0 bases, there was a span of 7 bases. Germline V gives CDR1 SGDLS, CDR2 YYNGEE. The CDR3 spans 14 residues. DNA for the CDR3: TGTGCCAGCAGCGCGACAGACTCCTACAATGAGCAGTTCTTC. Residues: CASSATDSYNEQFF.

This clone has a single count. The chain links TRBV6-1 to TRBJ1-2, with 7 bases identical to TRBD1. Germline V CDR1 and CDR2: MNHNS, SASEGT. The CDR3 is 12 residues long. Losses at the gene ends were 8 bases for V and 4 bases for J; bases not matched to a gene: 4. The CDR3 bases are TGTGCCAGCGGCGAGGGGGCCTATGGCTACACCTTC. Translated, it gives CASGEGAYGYTF.

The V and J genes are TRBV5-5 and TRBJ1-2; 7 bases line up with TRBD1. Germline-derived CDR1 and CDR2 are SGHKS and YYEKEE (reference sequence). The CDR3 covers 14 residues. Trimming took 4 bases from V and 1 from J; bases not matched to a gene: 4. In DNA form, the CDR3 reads TGTGCCAGCAGCCGAGGACAGGATAACTATGGCTACACCTTC. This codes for CASSRGQDNYGYTF.

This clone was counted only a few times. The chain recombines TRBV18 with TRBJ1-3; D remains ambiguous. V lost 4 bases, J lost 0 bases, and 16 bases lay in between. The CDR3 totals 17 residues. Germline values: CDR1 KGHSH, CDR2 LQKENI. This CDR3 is CASSRQEWGVSGNTIYF. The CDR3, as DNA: TGTGCCAGCTCACGCCAGGAGTGGGGAGTCTCTGGAAACACCATATATTTT. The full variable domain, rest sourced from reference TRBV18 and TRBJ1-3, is NAGVMQNPRHLVRRRGQEARLRCSPMKGHSHVYWYRQLPEEGLKFMVYLQKENIIDESGMPKERFSAEFPKEGPSILRIQQVVRGDSAAYFCASSRQEWGVSGNTIYFGEGSWLTVV.

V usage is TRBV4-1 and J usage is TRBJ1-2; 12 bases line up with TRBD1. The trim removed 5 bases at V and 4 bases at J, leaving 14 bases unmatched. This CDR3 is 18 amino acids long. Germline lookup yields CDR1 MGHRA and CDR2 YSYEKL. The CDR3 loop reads CASSSRPGQGAQAYGYTF. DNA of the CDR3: TGCGCCAGCAGCTCCCGCCCGGGACAGGGGGCGCAGGCCTATGGCTACACCTTC.

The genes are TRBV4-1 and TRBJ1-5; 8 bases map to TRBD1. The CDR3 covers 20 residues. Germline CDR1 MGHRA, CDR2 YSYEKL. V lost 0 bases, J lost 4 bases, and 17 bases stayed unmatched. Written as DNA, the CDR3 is TGCGCCAGCAGCCAAGAGACGTCATCAACAGGGGGTATTTCAAATCAGCCCCAGCATTTT. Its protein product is CASSQETSSTGGISNQPQHF.

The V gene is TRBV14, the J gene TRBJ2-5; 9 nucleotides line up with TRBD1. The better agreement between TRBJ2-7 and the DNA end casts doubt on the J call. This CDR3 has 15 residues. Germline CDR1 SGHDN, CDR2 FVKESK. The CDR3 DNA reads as TGTGCCAGCAGCTCGCCGGGACAGGGTTTGTTCGAGCAGTACTTC. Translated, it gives CASSSPGQGLFEQYF.

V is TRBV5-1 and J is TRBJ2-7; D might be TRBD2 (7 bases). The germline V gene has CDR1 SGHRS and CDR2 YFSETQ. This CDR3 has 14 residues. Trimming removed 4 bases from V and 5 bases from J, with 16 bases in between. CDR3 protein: CASSQGGGANEQYF. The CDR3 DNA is TGCGCCAGCAGCCAGGGTGGGGGGGCCAACGAGCAGTACTTC. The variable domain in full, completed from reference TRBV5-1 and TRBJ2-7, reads KAGVTQTPRYLIKTRGQQVTLSCSPISGHRSVSWYQQTPGQGLQFLFEYFSETQRNKGNFPGRFSGRQFSNSRSEMNVSTLELGDSALYLCASSQGGGANEQYFGPGTRLTVT.

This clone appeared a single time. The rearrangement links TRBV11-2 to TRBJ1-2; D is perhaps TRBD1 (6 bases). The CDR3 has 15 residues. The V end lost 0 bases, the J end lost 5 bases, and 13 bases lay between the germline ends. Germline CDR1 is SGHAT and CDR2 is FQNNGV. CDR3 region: CASSLDSGGFYGYTF. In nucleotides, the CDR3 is TGTGCCAGCAGCTTAGATTCGGGGGGCTTTTATGGCTACACCTTC.

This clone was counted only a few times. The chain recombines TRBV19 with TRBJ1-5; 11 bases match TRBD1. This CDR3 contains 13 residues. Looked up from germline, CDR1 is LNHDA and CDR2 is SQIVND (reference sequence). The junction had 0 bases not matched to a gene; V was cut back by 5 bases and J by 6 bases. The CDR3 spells CASSGQGAQPQHF. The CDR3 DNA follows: TGTGCCAGTAGTGGACAGGGGGCTCAGCCCCAGCATTTT.

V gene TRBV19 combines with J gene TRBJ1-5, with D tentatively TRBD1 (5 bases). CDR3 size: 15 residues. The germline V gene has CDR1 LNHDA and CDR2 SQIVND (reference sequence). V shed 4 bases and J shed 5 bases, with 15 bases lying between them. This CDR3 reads CASSTRWEGYQPQHF. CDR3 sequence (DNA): TGTGCCAGTAGTACCAGATGGGAGGGGTATCAGCCCCAGCATTTT.

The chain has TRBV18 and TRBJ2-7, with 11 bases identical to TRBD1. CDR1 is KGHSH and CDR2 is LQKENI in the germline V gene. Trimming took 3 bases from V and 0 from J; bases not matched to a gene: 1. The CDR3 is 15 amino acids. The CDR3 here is CASSPGTGGSYEQYF. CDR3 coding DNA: TGTGCCAGCTCACCCGGGACAGGGGGCTCCTACGAGCAGTACTTC. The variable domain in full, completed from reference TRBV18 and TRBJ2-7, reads NAGVMQNPRHLVRRRGQEARLRCSPMKGHSHVYWYRQLPEEGLKFMVYLQKENIIDESGMPKERFSAEFPKEGPSILRIQQVVRGDSAAYFCASSPGTGGSYEQYFGPGTRLTVT.

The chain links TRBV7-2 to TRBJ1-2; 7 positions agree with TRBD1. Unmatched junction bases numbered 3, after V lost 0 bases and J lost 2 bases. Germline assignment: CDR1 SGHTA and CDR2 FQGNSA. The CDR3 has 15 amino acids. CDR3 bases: TGTGCCAGCAGCTTAGCAGGGGGCGCAAACTATGGCTACACCTTC. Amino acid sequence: CASSLAGGANYGYTF.

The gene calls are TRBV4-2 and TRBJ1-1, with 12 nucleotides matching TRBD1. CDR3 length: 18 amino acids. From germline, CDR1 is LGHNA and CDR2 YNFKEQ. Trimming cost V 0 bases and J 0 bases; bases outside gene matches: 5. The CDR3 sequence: CASSQDQGQGAVNTEAFF. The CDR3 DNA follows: TGTGCCAGCAGCCAAGATCAGGGACAGGGGGCAGTGAACACTGAAGCTTTCTTT.

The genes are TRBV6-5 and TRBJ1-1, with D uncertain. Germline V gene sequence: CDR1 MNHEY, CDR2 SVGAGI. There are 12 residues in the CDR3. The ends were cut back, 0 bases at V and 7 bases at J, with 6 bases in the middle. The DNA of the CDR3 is TGTGCCAGCAGTTACTCGTCAGTTGAAGCTTTCTTT. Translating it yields CASSYSSVEAFF.

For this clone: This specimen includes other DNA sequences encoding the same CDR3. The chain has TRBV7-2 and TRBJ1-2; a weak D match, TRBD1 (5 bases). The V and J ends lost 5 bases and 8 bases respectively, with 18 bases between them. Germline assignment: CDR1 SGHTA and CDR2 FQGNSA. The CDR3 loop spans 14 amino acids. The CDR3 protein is CASSQLGGGEGYTF. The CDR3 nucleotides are TGTGCCAGCAGCCAACTGGGGGGGGGAGAAGGCTACACCTTC.

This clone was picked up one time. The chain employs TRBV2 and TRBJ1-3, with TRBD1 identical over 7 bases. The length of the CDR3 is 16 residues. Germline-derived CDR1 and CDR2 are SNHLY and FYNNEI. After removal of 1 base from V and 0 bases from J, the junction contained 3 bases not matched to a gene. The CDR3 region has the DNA TGTGCCAGCAGTGAAGGGCGGACAGGCTCTGGAAACACCATATATTTT. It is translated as CASSEGRTGSGNTIYF.